This T cell receptor beta chain is from a study of cytomegalovirus exposure and HLA in healthy donors. Germline values: CDR1 ENHRY, CDR2 SYGVKD. V dropped 9 bases and J dropped 6; count of bases not matched to a gene: 13. The CDR3 sequence is 16 residues long. In the PCR, 60 Vbeta and 13 Jbeta primers were used. Here immunoSEQ multiplex PCR was the method, and the copy in TCRdb shows in-frame clones only, minus some. In the table there are fewer than 120,000 clones, 60% to 85% of which are singletons. This rearrangement joins TRBV10-3 to TRBJ2-1; 11 bases are a match to TRBD2. The receptor comes from a woman between 25 and 40 years old in good health and CMV-seronegative. The material sequenced was PBMCs. CDR3 coding DNA: TGTGCCATAAACCGACCGACTAGCGGGAATTCCAATGAGCAGTTCTTC. Its protein product is CAINRPTSGNSNEQFF.